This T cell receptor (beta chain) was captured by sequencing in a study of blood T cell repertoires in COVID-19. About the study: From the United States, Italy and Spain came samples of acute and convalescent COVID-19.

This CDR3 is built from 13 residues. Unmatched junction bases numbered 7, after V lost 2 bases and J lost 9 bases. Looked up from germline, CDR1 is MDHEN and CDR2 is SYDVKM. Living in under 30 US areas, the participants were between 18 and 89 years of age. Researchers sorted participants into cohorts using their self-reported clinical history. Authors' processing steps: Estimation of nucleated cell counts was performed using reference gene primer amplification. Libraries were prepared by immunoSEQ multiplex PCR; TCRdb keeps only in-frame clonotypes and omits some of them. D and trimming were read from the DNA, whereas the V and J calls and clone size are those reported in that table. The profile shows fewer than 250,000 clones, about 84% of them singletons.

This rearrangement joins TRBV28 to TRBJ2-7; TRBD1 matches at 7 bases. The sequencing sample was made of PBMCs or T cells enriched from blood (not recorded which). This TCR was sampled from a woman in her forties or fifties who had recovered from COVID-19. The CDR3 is CASSLRTGGRQYF. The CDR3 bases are TGTGCCAGCAGTTTACGGACAGGTGGACGGCAGTACTTC.